One sample yielded the 30 T cell receptor beta chains listed below, sequenced in a study of cytotoxic CD8 clonotypes in ibrutinib-treated CLL. Clones were sequenced by immunoSEQ multiplex PCR, and TCRdb holds only the in-frame ones, with some missing. The sample lists some 85,000 clones; roughly four fifths were seen once. This specimen consisted of PBMCs, obtained after 24 months of ibrutinib treatment. These receptors all stem from a human donor with chronic lymphocytic leukemia.

Of note for this clone: Other DNA sequences in this sample translate to the same CDR3. The chain is built from TRBV5-1 and TRBJ2-3; D unclear. Trimming stripped 4 bases from V and 0 bases from J, with 9 bases between. The CDR3 has 14 amino acids. Per the germline V gene, CDR1 is SGHRS and CDR2 is YFSETQ. The DNA of the CDR3 is TGCGCCAGCAGCACAGCACAAAGCACAGATACGCAGTATTTT. Translated: CASSTAQSTDTQYF. Variable domain in full (rest from reference TRBV5-1 and TRBJ2-3): KAGVTQTPRYLIKTRGQQVTLSCSPISGHRSVSWYQQTPGQGLQFLFEYFSETQRNKGNFPGRFSGRQFSNSRSEMNVSTLELGDSALYLCASSTAQSTDTQYFGPGTRLTVL.

This clone was observed a handful of times. The chain employs TRBV10-3 and TRBJ1-3, with 9 bases identical to TRBD1. Trimming at V came to 7 bases and at J to 4 bases, leaving 5 bases not matched to a gene. The CDR3 is 14 residues long. Germline V gene sequence: CDR1 ENHRY, CDR2 SYGVKD. CDR3: CAIMGTGLGNTIYF. The CDR3 nucleotides read TGTGCCATCATGGGGACAGGGTTAGGAAACACCATATATTTT.

The chain carries TRBV29-1 and TRBJ2-5; the D gene is possibly TRBD1 (6 bases). V lost 6 bases and J 3 bases, leaving 14 bases between the germline ends. Germline assignment: CDR1 SQVTM and CDR2 ANQGSEA. The CDR3 runs to 13 residues. As DNA, the CDR3 is TGCAGCGTGACCCCCAGGGGCGAAGAGACCCAGTACTTC. This codes for CSVTPRGEETQYF.

The chain is built from TRBV30 and TRBJ1-1; a weak D match, TRBD1 (5 bases). The CDR3 loop spans 14 amino acids. Germline CDR1 reads GTSNPN; CDR2 reads SVGIG (reference sequence). The V and J ends lost 4 bases and 5 bases respectively, with 17 bases between them. CDR3: CAWTLAGLETEAFF. CDR3 nucleotides: TGTGCCTGGACCCTTGCAGGGCTGGAGACTGAAGCTTTCTTT.

The chain has TRBV7-6 and TRBJ1-2; TRBD1 is a possible D gene (6 bases). The CDR3 length is 15 residues. V dropped 0 bases and J dropped 3 bases, with 11 bases sitting between them. Germline CDR1 reads SGHVS; CDR2 reads FNYEAQ. The CDR3 nucleotides are TGTGCCAGCAGCTTAGCCCGGGAGGGGGACTATGGCTACACCTTC. This sequence encodes CASSLAREGDYGYTF.

This chain links TRBV18 with TRBJ2-5; no clear D gene. This CDR3 spans 14 amino acids. CDR1 KGHSH and CDR2 LQKENI come from the germline V gene. The V gene lost 3 bases and the J gene lost 4 bases, with 12 bases spanning the gap. The DNA of the CDR3 is TGTGCCAGCTCACCCACCGCCACTACAGAGACCCAGTACTTC. This encodes CASSPTATTETQYF.

With regard to this clone: Since no conserved phenylalanine or tryptophan closes the CDR3, a read error is the likely cause. The DNA is left out, because the CDR3 cannot be placed on it with certainty; the CDR3 is given as TCRdb lists it. The CDR3 loop reads CATSRDSTGTLRC. J is TRBJ1-1 and V is TRBV15; TRBD1 is taken as the D call from the table, unchecked against the DNA. In germline, CDR1 is LNHNV, CDR2 YYDKDF (reference sequence). The CDR3 is 13 amino acids long, termini counted.

The V gene is TRBV9, the J gene TRBJ2-2, with 11 bases identical to TRBD1. The junction had 11 bases not matched to a gene; V was cut back by 6 bases and J by 7 bases. This CDR3 is built from 16 residues. Germline assignment: CDR1 SGDLS and CDR2 YYNGEE. The CDR3 region has the DNA TGTGCCAGCACCCGCGGAGGACAGGGGGCCGTCGGGGAGCTGTTTTTT. It yields the protein CASTRGGQGAVGELFF.

The chain recombines TRBV5-1 with TRBJ2-7, with unresolved D. Trimming took off 1 base at V and 4 bases at J, with 6 bases between the two ends. Germline V gene lookup returns CDR1 SGHRS and CDR2 YFSETQ. The CDR3 sequence is 12 residues long. The CDR3 protein is CASSLSGYEQYF. The CDR3 DNA sequence: TGCGCCAGCAGCTTGTCCGGGTACGAGCAGTACTTC. Variable domain in full (rest from reference TRBV5-1 and TRBJ2-7): KAGVTQTPRYLIKTRGQQVTLSCSPISGHRSVSWYQQTPGQGLQFLFEYFSETQRNKGNFPGRFSGRQFSNSRSEMNVSTLELGDSALYLCASSLSGYEQYFGPGTRLTVT.

Here the CDR3 reads CASSLVGGHEQYF. CDR3 in DNA: TGCGCCAGCAGCTTGGTTGGGGGGCACGAGCAGTACTTC. V is TRBV5-1 and J is TRBJ2-7; D may be TRBD1 or TRBD2 (6 bases each). CDR1 is SGHRS, CDR2 YFSETQ, per germline. Trimming stripped 0 bases from V and 5 bases from J, with 9 bases between. The CDR3 is made up of 13 amino acids. Complete variable domain (other parts from reference TRBV5-1 and TRBJ2-7): KAGVTQTPRYLIKTRGQQVTLSCSPISGHRSVSWYQQTPGQGLQFLFEYFSETQRNKGNFPGRFSGRQFSNSRSEMNVSTLELGDSALYLCASSLVGGHEQYFGPGTRLTVT.

This CDR3 reads CASSPPSQGPLETQYF. CDR3 DNA sequence: TGTGCCAGCTCACCACCGTCCCAGGGTCCTCTGGAGACCCAGTACTTC. V usage is TRBV18 and J usage is TRBJ2-5, with D tentatively TRBD1 (5 bases). The CDR3 loop spans 16 amino acids. V lost 0 bases to trimming and J lost 5 bases, with 16 bases between them. Per the germline V gene, CDR1 is KGHSH and CDR2 is LQKENI. The variable domain in full, completed from reference TRBV18 and TRBJ2-5, reads NAGVMQNPRHLVRRRGQEARLRCSPMKGHSHVYWYRQLPEEGLKFMVYLQKENIIDESGMPKERFSAEFPKEGPSILRIQQVVRGDSAAYFCASSPPSQGPLETQYFGPGTRLLVL.

The chain is built from TRBV2 and TRBJ2-3; 9 bases agree with TRBD2. The CDR3 is 14 residues long. Germline V gene sequence: CDR1 SNHLY, CDR2 FYNNEI. V was pared by 11 bases and J by 0 bases, with 6 bases of the junction left unmatched. For the CDR3, the DNA is TGTGCCTGCGCCCTAGCGGGGAGCACAGATACGCAGTATTTT. This codes for CACALAGSTDTQYF. The full variable domain, rest sourced from reference TRBV2 and TRBJ2-3, is EPEVTQTPSHQVTQMGQEVILRCVPISNHLYFYWYRQILGQKVEFLVSFYNNEISEKSEIFDDQFSVERPDGSNFTLKIRSTKLEDSAMYFCACALAGSTDTQYFGPGTRLTVL.

J is TRBJ2-7 and V is TRBV11-2; no definite D call. Between the trimmed V and J ends, which lost 3 bases and 4 bases, there was a span of 7 bases. Germline lookup yields CDR1 SGHAT and CDR2 FQNNGV. This CDR3 spans 12 amino acids. The CDR3 DNA follows: TGTGCCAGCAGCTTGGAATTTTACGAGCAGTACTTC. Translated, it gives CASSLEFYEQYF.

The chain couples TRBV6-4 to TRBJ2-5, with D maybe TRBD2 (5 bases). The germline V and J ends were trimmed by 6 bases and 5 bases, with 7 bases remaining between them. From germline, CDR1 is MRHNA and CDR2 SNTAGT. The CDR3 is made up of 11 amino acids. In DNA form, the CDR3 reads TGTGCCAGCAGAGGCGGGGAGACCCAGTACTTC. Its protein product is CASRGGETQYF.

The V gene is TRBV5-1, the J gene TRBJ1-2, with D possibly TRBD1 on 6 matching bases. V was pared by 2 bases and J by 0 bases, with 14 bases between. The CDR3 is 16 residues long. Germline V gene lookup returns CDR1 SGHRS and CDR2 YFSETQ. The CDR3 sequence is CASSFRQGWTNYGYTF. DNA for the CDR3: TGCGCCAGCAGCTTCCGGCAGGGGTGGACTAACTATGGCTACACCTTC.

Comment on this clone: Other DNA sequences in this sample translate to the same CDR3. The V gene is TRBV6-1, the J gene TRBJ1-1, with no clear D. Trimming shortened V by 4 bases and J by 0 bases, and 6 bases separated the two germline ends. The germline gives CDR1 MNHNS, CDR2 SASEGT. This CDR3 is built from 13 residues. The CDR3 loop is CASSATVNTEAFF. CDR3 DNA: TGTGCCAGCAGTGCAACAGTGAACACTGAAGCTTTCTTT.

The genes are TRBV28 and TRBJ2-7, with 7 bases fitting TRBD2. The CDR3 runs to 16 residues. V was clipped by 2 bases and J by 1 base; unmatched bases: 8. The germline gives CDR1 MDHEN, CDR2 SYDVKM. CDR3 in DNA: TGTGCCAGCAGTTTAAACCCGCTAGCGGCATCCTACGAGCAGTACTTC. It is translated as CASSLNPLAASYEQYF. Full variable domain (outside the CDR3, taken from reference TRBV28 and TRBJ2-7): DVKVTQSSRYLVKRTGEKVFLECVQDMDHENMFWYRQDPGLGLRLIYFSYDVKMKEKGDIPEGYSVSREKKERFSLILESASTNQTSMYLCASSLNPLAASYEQYFGPGTRLTVT.

The CDR3 loop reads CASSSTATGELFF. The CDR3 coding sequence is TGTGCCAGCAGCTCGACGGCCACCGGGGAGCTGTTTTTT. V usage is TRBV7-9 and J usage is TRBJ2-2; D not resolved. V lost 4 bases, J lost 4 bases, and 7 bases lay in between. Germline CDR1 SEHNR, CDR2 FQNEAQ (reference sequence). The CDR3 covers 13 residues.

The CDR3 coding sequence is TGCGCCAGCAGTGGGAGAAACACTGAAGCTTTCTTT. Translating gives CASSGRNTEAFF. This rearrangement joins TRBV10-2 to TRBJ1-1; D unclear. Germline V lookup: CDR1 WSHSY, CDR2 SAAADI. V was clipped by 4 bases and J by 2 bases, with 5 bases between them. CDR3 length: 12 amino acids.

The chain is built from TRBV6-5 and TRBJ2-2; 7 bases fit TRBD1. After removal of 0 bases from V and 4 bases from J, the junction contained 5 bases not matched to a gene. Germline V CDR1 and CDR2: MNHEY, SVGAGI. CDR3 length: 16 amino acids. Here the CDR3 reads CASSYSNYRGTGELFF. The DNA for the CDR3 is TGTGCCAGCAGTTACTCCAATTACAGGGGCACCGGGGAGCTGTTTTTT.

This clone was observed a single time. V gene TRBV29-1 combines with J gene TRBJ2-5; TRBD2 is a possible D gene (5 bases). The germline V gene has CDR1 SQVTM and CDR2 ANQGSEA. CDR3 size: 16 residues. Trimming cost V 5 bases and J 4 bases, with 23 bases left between them. This CDR3 is CSVPAGSGNLGETQYF. For the CDR3, the DNA is TGCAGCGTTCCCGCAGGTTCGGGGAATTTAGGAGAGACCCAGTACTTC. The complete variable domain, with remaining parts taken from reference TRBV29-1 and TRBJ2-5, reads SAVISQKPSRDICQRGTSLTIQCQVDSQVTMMFWYRQQPGQSLTLIATANQGSEATYESGFVIDKFPISRPNLTFSTLTVSNMSPEDSSIYLCSVPAGSGNLGETQYFGPGTRLLVL.

The chain has TRBV2 and TRBJ2-7; D ambiguous. Germline CDR1 is SNHLY and CDR2 is FYNNEI. V was shortened by 7 bases and J by 7 bases, with 14 bases between the two germline ends. This CDR3 is 12 amino acids long. The CDR3 loop reads CASKIESREQYF. The DNA of the CDR3 is TGTGCCAGCAAAATCGAATCGAGGGAGCAGTACTTC.

The chain carries TRBV29-1 and TRBJ1-2; no clear D. The germline CDR1 and CDR2 sequences are SQVTM and ANQGSEA. This CDR3 is 18 amino acids long. Deletions cut 0 bases from V and 0 bases from J, with 20 bases between. CDR3 sequence reads: CSVEEKPGLGLANYGYTF. The DNA for the CDR3 is TGCAGCGTTGAAGAGAAACCGGGCCTCGGCTTAGCTAACTATGGCTACACCTTC.

Worth noting for this clone: A read error may account for a junction end that differs from germline. The genes are TRBV7-7 and TRBJ2-5, with D perhaps TRBD1 (6 bases). Germline V CDR1 and CDR2: SSHAT, FNYEAQ (reference sequence). The CDR3 covers 17 residues. The CDR3 sequence is CASSLALGRGIQETQYF. Written as DNA, the CDR3 is TGTGCTAGCAGCTTAGCGCTAGGTAGGGGGATCCAAGAGACCCAGTACTTC.

The chain is built from TRBV5-6 and TRBJ2-7; TRBD2 is a possible D gene (5 bases). V dropped 1 base and J dropped 3 bases, with 14 bases sitting between them. Per germline, CDR1 SGHDT and CDR2 YYEEEE. The CDR3 contains 15 residues. CDR3 DNA: TGTGCCAGCAGCTTGTCCGGGGTCGGGCACTACGAGCAGTACTTC. Amino acids: CASSLSGVGHYEQYF.

The V and J genes are TRBV10-3 and TRBJ2-7; D perhaps matches TRBD1 (5 bases). The CDR3 extends over 11 amino acids. V was cut by 6 bases and J by 7 bases, with 10 bases left in between. Germline values: CDR1 ENHRY, CDR2 SYGVKD. The CDR3 loop reads CAISQGREQYF. The CDR3 DNA reads as TGTGCCATCAGCCAGGGCAGGGAGCAGTACTTC.

This clone was seen only a few times. CDR3 sequence (DNA): TGTGCCAGCAGCTGGCCCGGAGGGGAGACCCAGTACTTC. Translated: CASSWPGGETQYF. The chain has TRBV11-2 and TRBJ2-5, with D perhaps TRBD2 (6 bases). Trimming shortened V by 4 bases and J by 5 bases, and 11 bases separated the two germline ends. In germline, CDR1 is SGHAT, CDR2 FQNNGV. CDR3 length equals 13 residues. Full variable domain (outside the CDR3, taken from reference TRBV11-2 and TRBJ2-5): EAGVAQSPRYKIIEKRQSVAFWCNPISGHATLYWYQQILGQGPKLLIQFQNNGVVDDSQLPKDRFSAERLKGVDSTLKIQPAKLEDSAVYLCASSWPGGETQYFGPGTRLLVL.

The chain recombines TRBV5-5 with TRBJ2-7; TRBD2 might be the D (5 bases). Germline CDR1 reads SGHKS; CDR2 reads YYEKEE (reference sequence). This CDR3 spans 14 amino acids. V lost 0 bases and J lost 3, with 10 bases in between. As DNA, the CDR3 is TGTGCCAGCAGCTTGGATGACGGGAACTACGAGCAGTACTTC. It translates to CASSLDDGNYEQYF. The variable domain in full, with the rest retrieved from reference TRBV5-5 and TRBJ2-7, is DAGVTQSPTHLIKTRGQQVTLRCSPISGHKSVSWYQQVLGQGPQFIFQYYEKEERGRGNFPDRFSARQFPNYSSELNVNALLLGDSALYLCASSLDDGNYEQYFGPGTRLTVT.

This rearrangement joins TRBV27 to TRBJ2-3, with 14 bases that match TRBD2. Trimming took 5 bases from V and 3 from J; bases not matched to a gene: 7. The CDR3 length is 17 residues. CDR1 and CDR2 (germline): MNHEY, SMNVEV (reference sequence). The CDR3 reads CASSGGTSGRVTDTQYF. The CDR3 DNA reads TGTGCCAGCAGTGGTGGGACTAGCGGGAGAGTAACAGATACGCAGTATTTT.

CDR3 loop: CASSFSTGVYGNEQFF. In nucleotides, the CDR3 is TGTGCCAGCAGCTTCTCCACGGGGGTGTACGGCAATGAGCAGTTCTTC. J is TRBJ2-1 and V is TRBV11-2; tentatively, D is TRBD2 (6 bases). This CDR3 region has 16 residues. Germline values: CDR1 SGHAT, CDR2 FQNNGV. V lost 3 bases and J lost 6, with 18 bases in between. The full variable domain, completed using reference TRBV11-2 and TRBJ2-1, is EAGVAQSPRYKIIEKRQSVAFWCNPISGHATLYWYQQILGQGPKLLIQFQNNGVVDDSQLPKDRFSAERLKGVDSTLKIQPAKLEDSAVYLCASSFSTGVYGNEQFFGPGTRLTVL.